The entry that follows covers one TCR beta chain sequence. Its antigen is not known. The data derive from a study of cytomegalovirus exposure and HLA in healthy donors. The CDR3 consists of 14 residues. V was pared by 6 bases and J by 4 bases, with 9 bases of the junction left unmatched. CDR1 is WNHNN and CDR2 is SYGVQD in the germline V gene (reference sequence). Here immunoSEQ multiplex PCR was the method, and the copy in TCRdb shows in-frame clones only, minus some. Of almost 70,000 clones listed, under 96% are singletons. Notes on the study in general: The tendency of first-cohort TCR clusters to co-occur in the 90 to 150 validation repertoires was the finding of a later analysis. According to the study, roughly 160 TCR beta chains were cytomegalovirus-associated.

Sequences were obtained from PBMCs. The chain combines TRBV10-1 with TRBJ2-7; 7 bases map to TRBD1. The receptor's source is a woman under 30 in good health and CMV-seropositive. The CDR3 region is CASRPGQRGYEQYF. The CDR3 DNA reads TGCGCCAGCAGACCGGGACAGCGCGGTTACGAGCAGTACTTC.